This TCR beta chain was recorded in a study of T cells in Graves' hyperthyroidism and ophthalmopathy. Broader study findings: The blood repertoire included most of the expanded thyroid clonotypes above 0.001.

As regards this clonotype: What it binds is unknown.

Germline lookup yields CDR1 MDHEN and CDR2 SYDVKM. V dropped 5 bases and J dropped 4 bases, with 11 bases sitting between them. The CDR3 covers 14 residues. Amplified TCR beta CDR3 regions came from RNA transcripts. When the TCR CDR3 underwent first-round RT-PCR, the HTBI primer set was used. TCRdb independently ran MiXCR on the multiplex PCR reads; one entry per CDR3 protein. The table lists hundreds of thousands of distinct CDR3 sequences, about 15% of them singletons. The genes are TRBV28 and TRBJ2-2; possibly TRBD2 for D (6 bases). The sequence came from a woman between 18 and 29 years old with Graves' hyperthyroidism. Sequencing was carried out using blood. CDR3 sequence (DNA): TGTGCCAGCAGTGGGACTCCTATCACCGGGGAGCTGTTTTTT. Translation gives CASSGTPITGELFF.